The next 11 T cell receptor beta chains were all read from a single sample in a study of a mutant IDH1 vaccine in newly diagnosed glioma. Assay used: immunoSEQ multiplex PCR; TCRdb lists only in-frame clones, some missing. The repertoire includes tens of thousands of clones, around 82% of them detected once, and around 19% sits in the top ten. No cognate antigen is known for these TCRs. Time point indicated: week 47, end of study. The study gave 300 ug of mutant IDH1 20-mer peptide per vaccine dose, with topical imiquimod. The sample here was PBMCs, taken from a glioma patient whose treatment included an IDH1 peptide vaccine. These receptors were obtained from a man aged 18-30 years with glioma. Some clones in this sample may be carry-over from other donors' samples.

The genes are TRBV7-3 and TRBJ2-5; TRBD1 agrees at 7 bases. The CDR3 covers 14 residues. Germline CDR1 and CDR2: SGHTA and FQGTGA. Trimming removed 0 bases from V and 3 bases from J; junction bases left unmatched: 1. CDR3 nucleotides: TGTGCCAGCAGCTTAACGGGGACAGAAGAGACCCAGTACTTC. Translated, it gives CASSLTGTEETQYF.

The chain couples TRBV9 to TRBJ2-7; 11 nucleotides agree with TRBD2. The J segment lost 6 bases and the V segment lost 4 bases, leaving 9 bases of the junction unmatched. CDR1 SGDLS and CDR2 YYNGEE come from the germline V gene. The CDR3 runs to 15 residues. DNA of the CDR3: TGTGCCAGCAGCCCCAGACTAGCGGGGACGGCCGAGCAGTACTTC. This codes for CASSPRLAGTAEQYF.

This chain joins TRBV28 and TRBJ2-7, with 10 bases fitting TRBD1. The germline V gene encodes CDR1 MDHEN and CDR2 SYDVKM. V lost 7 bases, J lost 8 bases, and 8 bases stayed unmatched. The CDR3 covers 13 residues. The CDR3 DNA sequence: TGTGCCAGCAAACGGACAGGGGGATCCCAGCAGTACTTC. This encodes CASKRTGGSQQYF.

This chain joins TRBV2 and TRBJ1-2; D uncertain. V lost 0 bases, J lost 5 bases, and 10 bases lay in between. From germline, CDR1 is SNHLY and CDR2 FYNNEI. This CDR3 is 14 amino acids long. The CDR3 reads CASSEATTLYGYTF. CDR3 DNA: TGTGCCAGCAGTGAAGCGACCACTTTATATGGCTACACCTTC.

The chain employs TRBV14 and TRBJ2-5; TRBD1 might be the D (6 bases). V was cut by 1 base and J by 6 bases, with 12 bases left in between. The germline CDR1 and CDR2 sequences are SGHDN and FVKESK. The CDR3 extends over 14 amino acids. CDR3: CASSQVGRGKTQYF. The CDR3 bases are TGTGCCAGCAGCCAAGTGGGCAGGGGAAAGACCCAGTACTTC.

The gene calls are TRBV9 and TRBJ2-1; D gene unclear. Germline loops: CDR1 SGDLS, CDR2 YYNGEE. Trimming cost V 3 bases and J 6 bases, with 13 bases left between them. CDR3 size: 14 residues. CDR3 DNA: TGTGCCAGCAGCGAGACGGCGCCGGCCAATGAGCAGTTCTTC. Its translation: CASSETAPANEQFF.

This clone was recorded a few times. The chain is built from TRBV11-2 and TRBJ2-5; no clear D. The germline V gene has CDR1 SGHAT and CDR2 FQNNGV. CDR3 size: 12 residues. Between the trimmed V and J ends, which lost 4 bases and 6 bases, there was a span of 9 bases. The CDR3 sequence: CASSSLEQTQYF. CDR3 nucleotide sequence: TGTGCCAGCAGCTCTCTGGAGCAGACCCAGTACTTC.

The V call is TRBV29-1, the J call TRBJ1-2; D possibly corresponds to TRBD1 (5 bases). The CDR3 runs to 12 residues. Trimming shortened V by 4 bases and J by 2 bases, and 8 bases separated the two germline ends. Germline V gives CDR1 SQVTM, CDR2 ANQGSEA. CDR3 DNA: TGCAGCGTTGGGGGGAACAACTATGGCTACACCTTC. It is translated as CSVGGNNYGYTF.

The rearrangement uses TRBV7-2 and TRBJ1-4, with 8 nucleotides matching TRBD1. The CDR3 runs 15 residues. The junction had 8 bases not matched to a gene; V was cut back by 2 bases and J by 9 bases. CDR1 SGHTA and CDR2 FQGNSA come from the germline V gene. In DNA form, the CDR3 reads TGTGCCAGCAGCTTACAGGGACAGGTGAATCAAAAACTGTTTTTT. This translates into CASSLQGQVNQKLFF.

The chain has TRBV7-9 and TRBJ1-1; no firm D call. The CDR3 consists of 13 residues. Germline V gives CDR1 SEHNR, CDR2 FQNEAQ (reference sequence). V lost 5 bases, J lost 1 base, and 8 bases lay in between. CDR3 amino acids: CASSATSNTEAFF. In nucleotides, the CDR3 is TGTGCCAGCAGCGCGACTTCGAACACTGAAGCTTTCTTT.

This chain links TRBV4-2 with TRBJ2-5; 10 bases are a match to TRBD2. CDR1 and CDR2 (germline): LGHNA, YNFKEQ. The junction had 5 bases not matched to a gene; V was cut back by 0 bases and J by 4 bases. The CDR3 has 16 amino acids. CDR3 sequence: CASSQDLTSGAETQYF. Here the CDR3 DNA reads TGTGCCAGCAGCCAAGATCTTACTAGCGGGGCAGAGACCCAGTACTTC.